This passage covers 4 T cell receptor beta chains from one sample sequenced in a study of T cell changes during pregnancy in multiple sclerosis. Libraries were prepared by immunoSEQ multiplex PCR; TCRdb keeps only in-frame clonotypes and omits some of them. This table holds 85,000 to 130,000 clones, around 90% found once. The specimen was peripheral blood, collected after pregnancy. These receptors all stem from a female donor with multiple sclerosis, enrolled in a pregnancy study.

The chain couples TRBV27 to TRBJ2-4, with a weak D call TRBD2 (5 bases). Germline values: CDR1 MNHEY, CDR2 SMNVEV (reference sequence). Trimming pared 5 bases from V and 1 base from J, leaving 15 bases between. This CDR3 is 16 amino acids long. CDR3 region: CASSPSTRRAKNIQYF. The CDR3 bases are TGTGCCAGCAGTCCCAGTACCAGGAGGGCCAAAAACATTCAGTACTTC.

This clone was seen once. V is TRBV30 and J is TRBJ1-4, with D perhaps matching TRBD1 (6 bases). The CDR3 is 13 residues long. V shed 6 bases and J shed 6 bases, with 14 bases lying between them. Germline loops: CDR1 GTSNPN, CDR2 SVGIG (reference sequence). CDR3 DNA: TGTGCCTGTAGGACCAGGGGTGATGAAAAACTGTTTTTT. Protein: CACRTRGDEKLFF.

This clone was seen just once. The CDR3: CASSLVESRDFPGNTIYF. Here the CDR3 DNA reads TGTGCCAGCAGCTTAGTAGAGTCCAGGGACTTTCCTGGAAACACCATATATTTT. This chain joins TRBV7-6 and TRBJ1-3, with D possibly being TRBD1 (5 bases). Per the germline V gene, CDR1 is SGHVS and CDR2 is FNYEAQ. The germline V and J ends were trimmed by 1 base and 2 bases, with 18 bases remaining between them. This CDR3 has 18 residues.

This CDR3 is CASSPGTSAYNEQFF. CDR3 bases: TGTGCCAGCAGCCCGGGGACTAGCGCCTACAATGAGCAGTTCTTC. This chain uses TRBV5-4 with TRBJ2-1, with 10 bases lining up with TRBD2. The junction had 3 bases not matched to a gene; V was cut back by 4 bases and J by 2 bases. The CDR3 loop spans 15 amino acids. Germline assignment: CDR1 SGHNT and CDR2 YYREEE (reference sequence).